The present T cell receptor (beta chain) was sequenced within a study of vaccination and CD4 T cells after COVID-19. Study as a whole: The stimulating agents, overlapping spike peptides, came from SARS-CoV-2, HCoV-NL63, HCoV-OC43 and HCoV-229E.

The Oncomine TCR Beta short-read assay sequenced DNA from cultured CD4+ T cells. MiXCR, applied by TCRdb to the PCR reads, yields one record per CDR3 protein. The profile shows several thousand distinct CDR3 sequences, approximately 38% of them singletons. This clonotype is deemed medium-sized. Its antigen is not identified. Sample treatment: 10-day PBMC culture with coronavirus spike peptide pools or control peptides (ViraFEST assay). Antigen-specific T cells were expanded with peptide pools by ViraFEST, and TCRs were then sequenced. CDR1 is ENHRY, CDR2 SYGVKD, per germline. The CDR3 contains 15 residues. V lost 5 bases and J lost 0; bases outside the gene matches: 4.

This receptor was taken from a human donor who had recovered from COVID-19. This chain links TRBV10-3 with TRBJ2-3, with 8 bases aligning to TRBD2. Sequences were obtained from CD4+ T cells from blood, cultured in vitro. DNA for the CDR3: TGTGCCATCAGTTCTCGGACTAGCAGCACAGATACGCAGTATTTT. It translates to CAISSRTSSTDTQYF.